This TCR beta chain was captured in a study of T-cell memory formation after mild COVID-19. Study-level results: Some responding clones appeared in pre-infection memory, suggesting cross-reactive memory joined. Second-wave clones peaking on day 37 lacked confirmed SARS-CoV-2 specificity.

This clonotype was detected a few times. Its specificity is not known. V shed 4 bases and J shed 2 bases, with 9 bases lying between them. This CDR3 is built from 14 residues. Barcoded TCR alpha and TCR beta cDNA libraries with UMIs came from 5'RACE using constant-segment primers. In TCRdb, the 5' RACE reads were re-called with MiXCR into one record per CDR3 protein. The table has roughly 130,000 distinct CDR3 sequences, about 6.5% seen once. Sequenced: PBMCs or a T cell subset sorted from them (not recorded which). This sequence joins TRBV12-3 or TRBV12-4 and TRBJ2-1, with a tentative D call TRBD2 (6 bases). This TCR was sampled from an adult woman who had mild COVID-19 (a few samples of this study predate the infection). Cell type and time point are not known. The CDR3 nucleotides read TGTGCCAGCAGTTGGGGGGACCCCTACAATGAGCAGTTCTTC. Translation gives CASSWGDPYNEQFF.